This T cell receptor (beta chain) was captured by sequencing in a study of blood T cells in healthy people across ages. Through a sample-barcoded 5' primer and a J-beta primer mix, a second PCR was run for about 7 to 12 cycles. Every cDNA molecule bore a tag from a template-switch adaptor containing 12 random nucleotides. Per sample, CDR3-containing paired-end reads numbered at least 2.5 million. TCRdb processed the 5' RACE reads anew with MiXCR; each CDR3 protein has one entry. Of about 1,600,000 distinct CDR3 sequences listed, about 43% are singletons. The sample providers were healthy Caucasian people from Russia, aged about 6 to 90. Per sample, a minimum of 6 million PBMCs were isolated. The germline V gene has CDR1 MNHEY and CDR2 SMNVEV (reference sequence). Trimming at V came to 6 bases and at J to 4 bases, leaving 10 bases not matched to a gene. The CDR3 is 15 amino acids.

The sequence derives from a woman aged 18-29 years in good health. The genes are TRBV27 and TRBJ2-7, with 9 bases matching TRBD1. Material for sequencing was blood. Written as DNA, the CDR3 is TGTGCCAGCAGACCCTCCGGGACAGGGCGATACGAGCAGTACTTC. Translation: CASRPSGTGRYEQYF.